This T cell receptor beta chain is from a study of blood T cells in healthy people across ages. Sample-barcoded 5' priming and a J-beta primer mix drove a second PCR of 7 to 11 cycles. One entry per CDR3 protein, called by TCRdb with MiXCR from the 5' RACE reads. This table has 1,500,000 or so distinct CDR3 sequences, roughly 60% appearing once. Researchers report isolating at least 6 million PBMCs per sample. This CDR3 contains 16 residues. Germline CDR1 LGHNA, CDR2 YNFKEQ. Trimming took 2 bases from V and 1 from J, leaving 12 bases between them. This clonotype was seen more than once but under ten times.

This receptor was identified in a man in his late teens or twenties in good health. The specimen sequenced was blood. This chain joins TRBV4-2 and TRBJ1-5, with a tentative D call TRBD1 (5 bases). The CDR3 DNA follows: TGTGCCAGCAGCCAATCTGGACATCCAAGCAATCAGCCCCAGCATTTT. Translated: CASSQSGHPSNQPQHF.